Listed here are 19 T cell receptor beta chains from one sample, sequenced in a study of T cells in Graves' hyperthyroidism and ophthalmopathy. Amplification of TCR beta CDR3 regions used RNA as the template. An initial round of RT-PCR targeting the TCR CDR3 relied on the HTBI primer set. TCRdb reprocessed the multiplex PCR reads with MiXCR, giving one entry per CDR3 protein. This sample has a few hundred thousand distinct CDR3 sequences; around 21% occur once, and the top ten carry less than 30%. The specimen sequenced was blood. These receptors came from a man younger than 35 with Graves' hyperthyroidism.

This clonotype was recorded at least ten times. The V gene is TRBV6-1, the J gene TRBJ2-2; D unclear. Germline V lookup: CDR1 MNHNS, CDR2 SASEGT. The CDR3 spans 14 residues. Between the trimmed V and J ends, which lost 3 bases and 5 bases, there was a span of 10 bases. The CDR3 nucleotides read TGTGCCAGCAGTGATCCGGGTTATACCGGGGAGCTGTTTTTT. This sequence encodes CASSDPGYTGELFF.

This clonotype was seen repeatedly, ten times or more. V gene TRBV20-1 combines with J gene TRBJ2-7; 9 bases match TRBD1. The CDR3 spans 13 residues. Looked up from germline, CDR1 is DFQATT and CDR2 is SNEGSKA (reference sequence). Losses at the gene ends were 6 bases for V and 3 bases for J; bases not matched to a gene: 6. The CDR3 loop is CSAIQGANYEQYF. The DNA of the CDR3 is TGCAGTGCGATACAGGGGGCGAACTACGAGCAGTACTTC.

This clonotype has at least ten counts. The chain is built from TRBV11-1 and TRBJ1-3; TRBD1 matches at 7 bases. CDR3 size: 16 residues. Germline values: CDR1 SGHAT, CDR2 FQDESV (reference sequence). The V and J ends lost 1 base and 0 bases, in that order; junction bases with no gene match: 3. The CDR3 bases are TGTGCCAGCAGCTTAGGGCAGGGGGACTCTGGAAACACCATATATTTT. It codes for CASSLGQGDSGNTIYF. Using reference TRBV11-1 and TRBJ1-3 for the parts outside the CDR3, the full variable domain is EAEVAQSPRYKITEKSQAVAFWCDPISGHATLYWYRQILGQGPELLVQFQDESVVDDSQLPKDRFSAERLKGVDSTLKIQPAELGDSAMYLCASSLGQGDSGNTIYFGEGSWLTVV.

This clonotype was seen at least ten times. J is TRBJ1-2 and V is TRBV12-3 or TRBV12-4, with unresolved D. This CDR3 comprises 11 residues. This CDR3 reads CASMGHYGYTF. CDR3 sequence (DNA): TGTGCGTCAATGGGTCACTATGGCTACACCTTC.

This clonotype has a handful of counts. The chain employs TRBV30 and TRBJ2-2, with 7 bases lining up with TRBD2. Germline V gives CDR1 GTSNPN, CDR2 SVGIG (reference sequence). V lost 3 bases to trimming and J lost 2 bases; unmatched junction nucleotides: 6. The CDR3 has 15 amino acids. CDR3 sequence (DNA): TGTGCCTGGAGGGTTGGCGGGGGTAACACCGGGGAGCTGTTTTTT. It is translated as CAWRVGGGNTGELFF.

The sample holds a few counts of this clonotype. V and J are TRBV7-2 and TRBJ2-5, with 10 bases aligning to TRBD2. In germline, CDR1 is SGHTA, CDR2 FQGNSA. The V segment lost 1 base and the J segment 7 bases; nucleotides outside the gene matches: 12. CDR3 length: 17 amino acids. CDR3 nucleotide sequence: TGTGCCAGCAGCTTAGGGAGGGCTAGCGGGGGTCTGGGGACCCAGTACTTC. It encodes CASSLGRASGGLGTQYF. The full variable domain, rest sourced from reference TRBV7-2 and TRBJ2-5, is GAGVSQSPSNKVTEKGKDVELRCDPISGHTALYWYRQSLGQGLEFLIYFQGNSAPDKSGLPSDRFSAERTGGSVSTLTIQRTQQEDSAVYLCASSLGRASGGLGTQYFGPGTRLLVL.

This clonotype was detected only a few times. V usage is TRBV2 and J usage is TRBJ1-5; 7 positions match TRBD1. Germline CDR1 SNHLY, CDR2 FYNNEI. The CDR3 length is 14 residues. The junction had 6 bases not matched to a gene; V was cut back by 4 bases and J by 6 bases. The CDR3 region has the DNA TGTGCCAGCAGTGCCGACAGGGATGGTCAGCCCCAGCATTTT. Protein product: CASSADRDGQPQHF.

V gene TRBV5-1 combines with J gene TRBJ2-7; the D call may be TRBD1 or TRBD2 (5 bases each). V lost 3 bases, J lost 5 bases, and 18 bases lay in between. This CDR3 region has 15 residues. Germline V gene data show CDR1 as SGHRS and CDR2 as YFSETQ. CDR3 protein: CASSWKGRGLDEQYF. DNA for the CDR3: TGCGCCAGCAGCTGGAAGGGCCGGGGCTTGGACGAGCAGTACTTC.

Ten or more counts support this clonotype. V and J are TRBV6-2 or TRBV6-3 and TRBJ2-7, with D perhaps given as TRBD1 or TRBD2 (5 bases each). Germline assignment: CDR1 MNHEY and CDR2 SVGEGT. Deletions cut 10 bases from V and 9 bases from J, with 22 bases between. This CDR3 is built from 13 residues. The CDR3 is CAIPGRLPVGQYF. The CDR3 DNA reads as TGTGCCATTCCGGGACGCCTACCGGTTGGGCAGTACTTC.

This clonotype was seen repeatedly, ten times or more. The chain uses TRBV11-2 and TRBJ2-5, with D possibly TRBD2 on 6 matching bases. Germline assignment: CDR1 SGHAT and CDR2 FQNNGV. The CDR3 length is 14 residues. With 4 bases removed from V and 2 bases from J, the gap between germline ends came to 11 bases. In nucleotides, the CDR3 is TGTGCCAGCAGCTCCTTAGCGGAACAAGAGACCCAGTACTTC. Encoded protein: CASSSLAEQETQYF.

The chain uses TRBV28 and TRBJ1-1, with D perhaps matching TRBD1 (6 bases). The V gene's germline CDR1 is MDHEN and CDR2 SYDVKM. The CDR3 consists of 14 residues. V shed 8 bases and J shed 0 bases, with 13 bases lying between them. The CDR3 DNA sequence: TGTGCCAGCTTGCCGGGACAAGTGAACACTGAAGCTTTCTTT. This codes for CASLPGQVNTEAFF.

This clonotype occurred many times. The rearrangement uses TRBV7-6 and TRBJ2-7; possibly TRBD1 for D (6 bases). The CDR3 loop spans 15 amino acids. The germline V gene encodes CDR1 SGHVS and CDR2 FNYEAQ. The V gene lost 5 bases and the J gene lost 1 base, with 15 bases spanning the gap. This CDR3 is CASSVRGPLSYEQYF. The DNA for the CDR3 is TGTGCCAGCAGCGTCAGGGGCCCCCTGTCCTACGAGCAGTACTTC.

This clonotype came up many times. V usage is TRBV27 and J usage is TRBJ2-7; tentatively, D is TRBD1 (5 bases). CDR3 length: 14 amino acids. Germline values: CDR1 MNHEY, CDR2 SMNVEV (reference sequence). V lost 1 base and J 3 bases, leaving 10 bases between the germline ends. The chain's CDR3 is CASSLYPQGYEQYF. CDR3 nucleotides: TGTGCCAGCAGTTTATACCCGCAGGGCTACGAGCAGTACTTC.

This clonotype has at least ten counts. This rearrangement joins TRBV20-1 to TRBJ2-7; 7 bases map to TRBD2. The CDR3 sequence is 13 residues long. V lost 6 bases to trimming and J lost 2 bases; unmatched junction nucleotides: 7. Germline assignment: CDR1 DFQATT and CDR2 SNEGSKA (reference sequence). CDR3: CSAPTSRTYEQYF. CDR3 DNA sequence: TGCAGTGCCCCGACTAGCCGTACCTACGAGCAGTACTTC.

CDR3 residues: CASSDSPSPLHF. The CDR3 DNA follows: TGTGCCAGCAGTGATTCTCCCTCACCCCTCCACTTT. J is TRBJ1-6 and V is TRBV6-1; no firm D call. Looked up from germline, CDR1 is MNHNS and CDR2 is SASEGT. The CDR3 is made up of 12 amino acids. Trimming cost V 3 bases and J 10 bases, with 7 bases left between them.

In this sample, this clonotype turned up many times. The chain recombines TRBV11-2 with TRBJ2-5; D might be TRBD1 or TRBD2, each matching 6 bases. Germline V lookup: CDR1 SGHAT, CDR2 FQNNGV. Trimming left V 1 base short and J 1 base short, with 13 bases between. This CDR3 comprises 16 residues. The CDR3 loop is CASSLGGRGLQETQYF. The CDR3, as DNA: TGTGCCAGCAGCTTAGGTGGCAGGGGACTCCAAGAGACCCAGTACTTC. Full variable domain (remainder filled in from reference TRBV11-2 and TRBJ2-5): EAGVAQSPRYKIIEKRQSVAFWCNPISGHATLYWYQQILGQGPKLLIQFQNNGVVDDSQLPKDRFSAERLKGVDSTLKIQPAKLEDSAVYLCASSLGGRGLQETQYFGPGTRLLVL.

This chain links TRBV12-3 or TRBV12-4 with TRBJ2-7, with TRBD1 matching 8 bases. The trim removed 11 bases at V and 5 bases at J, leaving 17 bases unmatched. The CDR3 loop spans 15 amino acids. The CDR3 loop is CAWIPPWTGSHEQYF. The DNA for the CDR3 is TGTGCCTGGATTCCCCCGTGGACAGGGAGCCACGAGCAGTACTTC.

The chain uses TRBV18 and TRBJ2-5; D may be TRBD1 (6 bases). V was pared by 2 bases and J by 6 bases, with 13 bases between. CDR3 length: 14 residues. Germline loops: CDR1 KGHSH, CDR2 LQKENI. CDR3 residues: CASSPNSRGKTQYF. The CDR3 nucleotides read TGTGCCAGCTCACCAAATAGCAGGGGAAAGACCCAGTACTTC. Combining the CDR3 with reference TRBV18 and TRBJ2-5 gives the whole variable domain NAGVMQNPRHLVRRRGQEARLRCSPMKGHSHVYWYRQLPEEGLKFMVYLQKENIIDESGMPKERFSAEFPKEGPSILRIQQVVRGDSAAYFCASSPNSRGKTQYFGPGTRLLVL.

The J gene is TRBJ2-7, the V gene TRBV19; TRBD1 matches at 10 bases. J was trimmed by 2 bases and V by 10 bases; bases with no gene match: 5. The CDR3 sequence is 13 residues long. From germline, CDR1 is LNHDA and CDR2 SQIVND (reference sequence). CDR3 nucleotide sequence: TGTGCCACGGGACAGGGGATTACCTACGAGCAGTACTTC. Translation: CATGQGITYEQYF.